This record concerns one TCR beta chain sequence. Its antigen is still unknown. No per-base quality is available; no much larger clone lies one base away. Sequenced using an Illumina NovaSeq 6000. TCRalpha and TCRbeta cDNA libraries were built by 5'RACE with constant-segment primers, adding sample barcodes and unique molecular identifiers. RNA was extracted from every sample with Trizol reagent. The libraries were amplified in two PCR steps, and the second step added a second sample barcode and Illumina TruSeq adapters. Sequencing of libraries was performed on an Illumina NovaSeq with 2 x 150 bp paired-end reads. The study's processing was this. Demultiplexing of reads and collapsing into UMI-guided consensus sequences were performed with migec v1.2.7. Using mixcr v2.1.11, UMI consensuses were aligned to TRA and TRB V and J templates and then assembled into clonotypes. A clonotype was counted as expanded or contracted only if both edgeR and NoisET called the change significant, with noise models trained on biological replicates. edgeR calls used a false discovery rate-adjusted p below 0.01 and a log2 fold-change threshold of 1. PCA with hierarchical clustering of max-normalized trajectories of the 1000 most abundant clonotypes was used as exploratory dynamics analysis. The CD4 or CD8 phenotype of responding clones was assigned using the separately sequenced CD4+ and CD8+ repertoires. TCRdb trimmed public reads at Q25 via fastp, called clones via MiXCR and kept in-frame beta chains. Here each entry gathers all rows of one CDR3 protein and keeps the most common genes and DNA. The V and J calls reflect TCRdb's pipeline rather than the authors' work. This sample gives approximately 300,000 distinct CDR3 sequences in total; approximately 19% of them show up just once. The top ten hold around 21% of the sample.

The data originate from a study of T-cell memory formation after mild COVID-19 (dated by TCRdb to about 2021). Describing the broader study: TCR sequence clusters from the two donors were largely donor specific. Two young, previously healthy adult volunteers, one female and one male, were included in the cohort. T-cell clones expanding and contracting after mild COVID-19 in a couple of donors were tracked by longitudinal TCRalpha and TCRbeta repertoire sequencing.

PBMCs were isolated by Ficoll-Paque density gradient centrifugation. Summary of the overall study and its limitations: Contracting CD4+ clones were found mainly in CM and EM memory subsets, while CD8+ clones were enriched in EMRA. SARS-CoV-2 specificity of the second-wave clones peaking on day 37 was not confirmed. Clones that contracted from day 15 to 85 showed balanced CD4/CD8 phenotypes, whereas a second wave of clones that expanded from day 15 to 37 leaned towards CD4+. The detection of some responding clones in pre-infection memory suggests that pre-existing cross-reactive memory T cells joined the SARS-CoV-2 response. The study covered only a couple of mild cases, and larger cohorts including severe cases with pre-infection samples were considered necessary.

The material sequenced was PBMCs or a T cell subset sorted from them (not recorded which). This receptor was identified in a man aged 18 to 29 who had mild COVID-19 (a few samples of this study predate the infection). The sample titles of this study are shuffled in the database, so cell type and time point are left out; the donor was told from shared clones.

The CDR3 protein sequence reads: CASSQDGGGFADTQYF. The DNA is TGTGCCAGCAGCCAAGACGGTGGGGGGTTTGCAGATACGCAGTATTTT. The rearranged chain carries TRBV3-1 and TRBJ2-3; D gene: possibly TRBD2, on 6 matching bases. Trimming at the junction amounts to 0 bases on V and 4 bases on J, and the germline ends lie 14 bases apart. In the germline V gene (reference sequence), CDR1 corresponds to LGHDT and CDR2 to YNNKEL. From the cysteine through the phenylalanine, the CDR3 covers 16 amino acids. The retained sequence is limited to the CDR3, 48 bases, with the frame set at the first base.